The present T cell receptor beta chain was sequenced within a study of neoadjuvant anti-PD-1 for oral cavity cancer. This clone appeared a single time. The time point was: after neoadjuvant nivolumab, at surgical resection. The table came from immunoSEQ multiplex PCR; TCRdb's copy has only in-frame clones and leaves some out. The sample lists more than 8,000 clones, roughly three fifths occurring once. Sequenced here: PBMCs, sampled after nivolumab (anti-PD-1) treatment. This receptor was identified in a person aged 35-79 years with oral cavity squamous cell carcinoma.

In DNA form, the CDR3 reads TGTGCCAGCAGATGGGATGGGCAGGACCCGCCTTTTAATGAAAAACTGTTTTTT. Translation gives CASRWDGQDPPFNEKLFF. This chain uses TRBV6-4 with TRBJ1-4; D unresolved. Trimming removed 6 bases at V and 4 bases at J, with 24 bases between. The V gene's germline CDR1 is MRHNA and CDR2 SNTAGT. The CDR3 is made up of 18 amino acids.